This is a list of T cell receptor beta chains from one sample in a study of blood T cells in healthy people across ages. In TCRdb, the 5' RACE reads were re-called with MiXCR into one record per CDR3 protein. This table holds roughly 730,000 distinct CDR3 sequences, about 56% found once. The sequencing input was blood. The receptors originated from a man aged 40-55 years in good health. Each CDR3 is given with its conserved first and last residue. Fields, in order: V gene, J gene, CDR3 protein.

>TRBV28|TRBJ1-5
CASSERSQPQHF
>TRBV15|TRBJ2-1
CATSQFGQGWYNEQFF
>TRBV7-6|TRBJ2-5
CASSRSNSGGFGETQYF
>TRBV7-2|TRBJ2-6
CASSFWLGSGANVLTF
>TRBV12-3/TRBV12-4|.
CASSGTSGRFIHEQYF
>TRBV4-1|TRBJ2-7
CASSQDRGNRVWEQYF
>TRBV18|TRBJ2-5
CASSPPRGGAGLAERYQETQYF
>TRBV20-1|TRBJ2-1
CSAPWEYTNEQFF
>TRBV7-3|TRBJ2-5
CASSSARGIAGGGETQYF
>TRBV5-1|TRBJ1-6
CASSYAEGGSNSPLHF
>TRBV27|TRBJ2-5
CASSLYRTGGPKTQYF
>TRBV18|TRBJ2-1
CASSAADGYNEQFF
>TRBV10-3|TRBJ2-1
CAISPTGAPLYNEQFF
>TRBV7-9|TRBJ1-4
CASSLAIRREEEKLFF
>TRBV28|TRBJ2-7
CASSPSGAGYYEQYF
>TRBV6-2/TRBV6-3|TRBJ2-5
CASTNGGDNEQYF
>TRBV10-3|TRBJ2-1
CAISEGTSPQFF
>TRBV9|TRBJ1-2
CASSPPRTQGYTF
>TRBV27|TRBJ2-2
CASRTTTTNTGELFF
>TRBV3-1|TRBJ2-1
CASGELAGGRNEQFF
>TRBV20-1|TRBJ2-4
CSARNRENIQYF
>TRBV20-1|TRBJ2-1
CSARDPGTSGSNEQFF
>TRBV24-1|TRBJ2-2
CATSEQGATTGELFF
>TRBV29-1|TRBJ2-7
CSVQNPRGSYEQYF
>TRBV28|TRBJ1-1
CASSGPREAFF
>TRBV4-1|TRBJ2-4
CASSQVGTGATKNIQYF
>TRBV7-3|TRBJ2-1
CASSFMTSGRGEQFF
>TRBV11-3|TRBJ2-7
CASSLKTSTTYEQYF
>TRBV2|TRBJ2-4
CAGSERQAAKNIQYF
>TRBV5-1|TRBJ2-3
CASSLGTSTDTRYF
>TRBV29-1|TRBJ2-3
CSVELGHTDTQYF
>TRBV10-2|TRBJ2-1
CASSSASTEQFF
>TRBV14|TRBJ2-7
CASSQEAGYEQYF
>TRBV27|TRBJ1-2
CASSHGARRDYGYTF
>TRBV7-9|TRBJ2-3
CASSLGRILAGEGDTQYF
>TRBV4-1|TRBJ2-7
CASSQEALAESSYEQYF
>TRBV7-3|TRBJ2-2
CASSANLGLTGELFF
>TRBV20-1|TRBJ2-1
CSALYDNSEQFF
>TRBV7-2|TRBJ2-1
CASSSRTGGDNEQFF
>TRBV20-1|TRBJ2-7
CSARNRGDSSYEQYF
>TRBV18|TRBJ2-7
CASSRQATYEQYF
>TRBV6-1|TRBJ1-4
CASSEGRRGKLFF
>TRBV7-6|TRBJ2-5
CASSSRLRRAGETQYF
>TRBV20-1|TRBJ1-1
CSAVTLNTEAFF